These T cell receptor beta chains were read from a single sample in a study of T cell responses to AZD1222 COVID-19 vaccine. Produced via immunoSEQ multiplex PCR; TCRdb's table is partial and in-frame only. The sample shows roughly 150,000 clones, about nine tenths of them seen only once. The sequencing here drew on peripheral blood, taken 28 days after the second AZD1222 dose. The receptors were sampled from an adult who received the AZD1222 COVID-19 vaccine. Both conserved end residues are part of each CDR3. The D gene is left open where the match is weak. Size values are once, few and many counts, or a class for expanded clones, and some rows have none.

TGTGCCGGCGGTGGACAGGGTTCCACCGGGGAGCTGTTTTTT,CAGGGQGSTGELFF,TRBJ2-2,TRBD1,.,TRBV6-6
TGTGCCAGCAGCCAGGCTAGCGGGAGCTACGAGCAGTACTTC,CASSQASGSYEQYF,TRBJ2-7,TRBD2,.,TRBV4-2
TGTGCCAGCAGCGTAGCGGGGGTACCACGGACGGAGCAGTACTTC,CASSVAGVPRTEQYF,TRBJ2-7,.,.,TRBV9
TGTGCCAGCAGCTTTGGCAGACCTAATGAGCAGTTCTTC,CASSFGRPNEQFF,TRBJ2-1,.,.,TRBV7-2
TGTGCCAGCAGTTACCGTCCAGGCTCTGGGGCCAACGTCCTGACTTTC,CASSYRPGSGANVLTF,TRBJ2-6,.,.,TRBV6-5
TGTGCCAGCAGCTCCGACAGGGGGCTAGGGCAGCCCCAGCATTTT,CASSSDRGLGQPQHF,TRBJ1-5,TRBD1,.,TRBV11-2
TGTGCCAGCGGGGGAGACTACAATGAGCAGTTCTTC,CASGGDYNEQFF,TRBJ2-1,.,.,TRBV6-5
TGTGCCAGCAGCCAAGAGCAGGGGTTAGGCAATCAGCCCCAGCATTTT,CASSQEQGLGNQPQHF,TRBJ1-5,.,.,TRBV3-1/TRBV3-2
TGTGCCAGCAGTCTTCAAACGTTGGGTTACAATGAGCAGTTCTTC,CASSLQTLGYNEQFF,TRBJ2-1,.,.,TRBV27
TGTGCCAGCACCCAAACCGGGGGCCGGGATGGCTACACCTTC,CASTQTGGRDGYTF,TRBJ1-2,.,.,TRBV3-1/TRBV3-2
TGTGCCAGCAGCTGGGGCCCAGGGGCCAACACCGGGGAGCTGTTTTTT,CASSWGPGANTGELFF,TRBJ2-2,.,.,TRBV11-2
TGTGCCAGCAGTTTATCCAAGAGCTCCTACGAGCAGTACTTC,CASSLSKSSYEQYF,TRBJ2-7,.,.,TRBV28
TGTGCCAGCAGCTCAACCGGCGGGGGGCCGGCGAGTACGCAGTATTTT,CASSSTGGGPASTQYF,TRBJ2-3,TRBD2,.,TRBV7-2
TGTGCCAGCAGTTCAACAGGGGGCCTCAGCTATGGCTACACCTTC,CASSSTGGLSYGYTF,TRBJ1-2,TRBD1,.,TRBV28
TGTGCCAGCAGGATAAACAGGGACGACCAGCCCCAGCATTTT,CASRINRDDQPQHF,TRBJ1-5,.,.,TRBV28
TGTGCCAGTAGATTCCAACTGGGACAGGGGGCGCGTGGCTACACCTTC,CASRFQLGQGARGYTF,TRBJ1-2,TRBD1,.,TRBV19
TGCGCCAGCAGCCAAGAGAAAGGGGGCGAGCAGTACTTC,CASSQEKGGEQYF,TRBJ2-7,.,.,TRBV4-1
TGTGCCAGCACGGGGGCTCTCGCGGGGTCCGGGGAGCTGTTTTTT,CASTGALAGSGELFF,TRBJ2-2,.,.,TRBV2
TGCGCCAGCAGCTTACAGGATGCCGCATATGGCTACACCTTC,CASSLQDAAYGYTF,TRBJ1-2,.,.,TRBV5-1
TGTGCCAGCAGCCTCTGGACTAGCGGGAGCACAGATACGCAGTATTTT,CASSLWTSGSTDTQYF,TRBJ2-3,TRBD2,.,TRBV7-3
TGTGCCAGCAGCCAACCGACAGGGGGCACTGAAGCTTTCTTT,CASSQPTGGTEAFF,TRBJ1-1,TRBD1,.,TRBV3-1/TRBV3-2
TGTGCCAGCAGTGCCCTAGCGGGTGCCTACAATGAGCAGTTCTTC,CASSALAGAYNEQFF,TRBJ2-1,TRBD2,.,TRBV25-1
TGCGCCAGCAAGGAAACAGGGGGCAGCAATTCACCCCTCCACTTT,CASKETGGSNSPLHF,TRBJ1-6,TRBD1,.,TRBV5-1
TGTGCCAGCAGCCGTCCCGGGACAGGGAGGCAGTTCTTC,CASSRPGTGRQFF,TRBJ2-1,TRBD1,once,TRBV7-2
TGTGCCAGCAGCCAAGCAGGAGGGACTCACTATGGCTACACCTTC,CASSQAGGTHYGYTF,TRBJ1-2,.,once,TRBV3-1/TRBV3-2
TGTGCCAGCAGTCGAGACTTTTTAGCGGGGTCCTCCCCAACTAATGAGCAGTTCTTC,CASSRDFLAGSSPTNEQFF,TRBJ2-1,TRBD2,.,TRBV6-6
TGCAGTGCTAGTCAAGACAGGGGGAGCGGCTACACCTTC,CSASQDRGSGYTF,TRBJ1-2,TRBD1,.,TRBV20-1
TGTGCCAGCAGTCTGTCGACTCTAGCGGCCTTAGGGGCCGGGGAGCTGTTTTTT,CASSLSTLAALGAGELFF,TRBJ2-2,TRBD2,.,TRBV3-1/TRBV3-2
TGTGCCACCAGTGAGCACAGCACCCCTGGGGCCAACGTCCTGACTTTC,CATSEHSTPGANVLTF,TRBJ2-6,.,once,TRBV24-1
TGTGCCAGCAGATTAGCGGGCCTTGGCGAGCAGTACTTC,CASRLAGLGEQYF,TRBJ2-7,TRBD2,.,TRBV2
TGTGCCAGCAGTTTAACCAGGGACGGAAACACCATATATTTT,CASSLTRDGNTIYF,TRBJ1-3,.,.,TRBV28
TGTGCCTGGAGTGGGGACCCCGGCACAGATACGCAGTATTTT,CAWSGDPGTDTQYF,TRBJ2-3,.,.,TRBV30
TGTGCCAGCAGCCCACATCGCGGGACAGTCGACTATGGCTACACCTTC,CASSPHRGTVDYGYTF,TRBJ1-2,TRBD1,.,TRBV4-2
TGTGCCAGCTCCCCTTCGTCCTCGGCTAATGAAAAACTGTTTTTT,CASSPSSSANEKLFF,TRBJ1-4,.,.,TRBV18
TGTGCCAGCAGTTTCCCTAACAGGGAGCAGGGCTACACCTTC,CASSFPNREQGYTF,TRBJ1-2,.,.,TRBV28
TGTGCCAGCACCCGACTTGCGAATGAGCAGTTCTTC,CASTRLANEQFF,TRBJ2-1,.,.,TRBV6-5
TGTGCCAGCAGTTTAAGACAAACTAGCAATCAGCCCCAGCATTTT,CASSLRQTSNQPQHF,TRBJ1-5,.,once,TRBV28
TGTGCCAGCAGCTACGACAGGGTTCGGTTCGAAAAACTGTTTTTT,CASSYDRVRFEKLFF,TRBJ1-4,TRBD1,.,TRBV7-9
TGTGCCAGCAGTGATCAGGGATCCGGTCCCCTCCACTTT,CASSDQGSGPLHF,TRBJ1-6,.,.,TRBV6-1
TGTGCCAGCAACCCGGGGGACAGGGCCCAGCCCCAGCATTTT,CASNPGDRAQPQHF,TRBJ1-5,TRBD1,.,TRBV28
TGTGCCAGCTCACCAGTGGGTCCCAGGGGGCCCGTGCGGTCACCCCTCCACTTT,CASSPVGPRGPVRSPLHF,TRBJ1-6,TRBD1,.,TRBV18
TGTGCCAGCAGGACCGGCCATGAAAAACTGTTTTTT,CASRTGHEKLFF,TRBJ1-4,.,.,TRBV6-5
TGCGCCAGCAGCTATAGCGGGGGGTCCTACAATGAGCAGTTCTTC,CASSYSGGSYNEQFF,TRBJ2-1,TRBD2,.,TRBV5-1
TGCGCCAGCAGCTACCGGGACATGAACACTGAAGCTTTCTTT,CASSYRDMNTEAFF,TRBJ1-1,.,once,TRBV4-3
TGTGCCAGCAGGAGCTGGACAGCAACAGATACGCAGTATTTT,CASRSWTATDTQYF,TRBJ2-3,.,.,TRBV6-5
TGTGCCAGCAGCGTAGCCGCGCAGGAATCCTACGAGCAGTACTTC,CASSVAAQESYEQYF,TRBJ2-7,.,.,TRBV9
TGCAGCGTTGTAGACAGCTATGGCTACACCTTC,CSVVDSYGYTF,TRBJ1-2,.,.,TRBV29-1
TGTGCCAGCAGCTGGTTAGCCCTACGTAGCACAGATACGCAGTATTTT,CASSWLALRSTDTQYF,TRBJ2-3,.,.,TRBV7-9